The clone carrying this TCR beta chain was found many times. TCRdb analysed the multiplex PCR reads with MiXCR anew, one entry per CDR3 protein. The sample holds 55,000 to 75,000 distinct CDR3 sequences, roughly two fifths seen once. Trimming removed 4 bases from V and 1 base from J, with 10 bases in between. CDR3 length equals 15 residues. The germline CDR1 and CDR2 sequences are MGHRA and YSYEKL. The data were taken from a study of breast tumors, draining lymph nodes, adjacent tissues. Sequenced material: breast tumor tissue. The V call is TRBV4-1, the J call TRBJ1-4; perhaps TRBD1 as D (5 bases). The receptor comes from a female donor with breast cancer. Some clones in this sample may be carry-over from other donors' samples. The CDR3 sequence: CASSRHRRTNEKLFF. The CDR3 DNA reads as TGCGCCAGCAGCCGCCACAGGCGAACTAATGAAAAACTGTTTTTT.